The rows below give T cell receptor beta chains drawn from one sample of a study of cytomegalovirus exposure and HLA in healthy donors. TCRdb's copy holds only in-frame clones and misses some; the assay was immunoSEQ multiplex PCR. Found here are 180,000 or so clones, 70% to 85% of them singletons; the top ten hold 0.098%. The sequencing sample was made of PBMCs. Receptors originate from a boy between 2 and 10 years old in good health and CMV-seronegative. Both conserved end residues are part of each CDR3. The D gene is left open where the match is weak. Size values are once, few and many counts, or a class for expanded clones, and some rows have none.

>-|TRBD1|13|TRBV7-9|TRBJ2-4
TGTGCCAGCAGCTTAGACGGACAGGGCATTCAGTACTTC
CASSLDGQGIQYF
>-|-|17|TRBV19|TRBJ2-1
TGTGCCAGTAGTCCTCCCACAGTAAAGAGCTCCTACAATGAGCAGTTCTTC
CASSPPTVKSSYNEQFF
>-|-|14|TRBV6-6|TRBJ1-1
TGTGCCAGCAGTTACTCGAATGGGCAGGGGGAAGCTTTCTTT
CASSYSNGQGEAFF
>-|-|14|TRBV5-4|TRBJ1-6
TGTGCCAGCAGCCTGGGCCGGGAGGGATCACCCCTCCACTTT
CASSLGREGSPLHF
>-|-|14|TRBV6-1|TRBJ2-7
TGTGCCAGCATCTTCGGGACATCTTCCTACGAGCAGTACTTC
CASIFGTSSYEQYF
>-|TRBD1|14|TRBV28|TRBJ1-1
TGTGCCAGCAGTTCACGACAGGGCTTAACTGAAGCTTTCTTT
CASSSRQGLTEAFF
>once|TRBD2|15|TRBV5-1|TRBJ2-3
TGCGCCAGCAGCGTGCTTCGGGAGGTTGCAGATACGCAGTATTTT
CASSVLREVADTQYF
>-|TRBD2|16|TRBV2|TRBJ2-3
TGTGCCAGCAGTGTCGTACTAGCGGGGGGGCCGAATACGCAGTATTTT
CASSVVLAGGPNTQYF
>-|-|12|TRBV27|TRBJ1-6
TGTGCCAGCAGCGGAGGTAATTCACCCCTCCACTTT
CASSGGNSPLHF
>-|-|14|TRBV10-3|TRBJ2-7
TGTGCCATCCCCCCAGGGGGGAGCTCCTACGAGCAGTACTTC
CAIPPGGSSYEQYF
>-|TRBD1|14|TRBV29-1|TRBJ2-2
TGCAGCGCTATAGGACAGGGGAACACCGGGGAGCTGTTTTTT
CSAIGQGNTGELFF
>once|-|12|TRBV19|TRBJ1-5
TGTGCCAGTGCGGGAAACAATCAGCCCCAGCATTTT
CASAGNNQPQHF
>-|-|15|TRBV6-6|TRBJ2-7
TGTGCCAGCAGTTACTTCGCCAGGGCCTCCTACGAGCAGTACTTC
CASSYFARASYEQYF
>-|-|13|TRBV10-3|TRBJ1-1
TGTGCCATCCGGCCGGCGGTGAACACTGAAGCTTTCTTT
CAIRPAVNTEAFF
>-|-|14|TRBV12-5|TRBJ1-2
TGTGCTAGTGGTTTGGTACCGAGCGGCTATGGCTACACCTTC
CASGLVPSGYGYTF
>-|TRBD2|17|TRBV7-6|TRBJ2-3
TGTGCCAGCAGCTTAAGACTAGCGGGGGGTACCACAGATACGCAGTATTTT
CASSLRLAGGTTDTQYF
>-|TRBD1|13|TRBV7-2|TRBJ1-5
TGTGCCAGCAGCCCCCGGACAGGGCAGCCCCAGCATTTT
CASSPRTGQPQHF
>-|TRBD2|17|TRBV10-3|TRBJ2-5
TGTGCCACAAGGACTAGCGGGGGGGAACTCGACCAAGAGACCCAGTACTTC
CATRTSGGELDQETQYF
>-|-|13|TRBV4-3|TRBJ1-1
TGCGCCAGCAGCCAAGAATATCGCACTGAAGCTTTCTTT
CASSQEYRTEAFF
>-|-|16|TRBV6-6|TRBJ1-6
TGTGCCAGCAGTTATATGGGACGGGGGTCAGATTCACCCCTCCACTTT
CASSYMGRGSDSPLHF